The present TCR beta chain was sequenced within a study of shared clonotypes between healthy human individuals (dated by TCRdb to the early 2020s). The study in broad terms: Two women and a few men aged 18 to 49 years were included in the cohort. For each donor, three plates each were used for CD4 naive and CD4 memory, two plates were used for CD8 naive, and one plate was used for CD8 memory. The study deeply sequenced blood TCR repertoires of five healthy adults to estimate repertoire size and the extent of clonotype sharing between individuals. Different laboratories and diverse techniques were used to prepare libraries and sequence TCR repertoires, to increase sequencing depth and limit assay-specific biases. Between about 0.85 and 10 billion PBMCs per donor were obtained by leukapheresis. Summary of the overall study and its limitations: Compared with non-shared clonotypes, clonotypes shared by all four sorted-subset donors had higher generation probabilities. When several donors were compared, the shared fraction of clonotypes was around 5.1% for naive CD4, 3.5% to 4% for naive CD8, roughly 2.3% for memory CD4, and 0.35% to 0.4% for memory CD8. Pairwise subsampling led to the expectation that sequencing depth would affect the degree of clonotype sharing among donors. Sampling was restricted to blood, and TCR repertoires in tissue are likely to differ from TCR repertoires in blood. The small number of donors limited the genetic and exposure-history diversity represented. Even with the large sequencing depth, rarefaction of the sorted-subset datasets indicated that sequencing was incomplete. Naive subsets generally had larger estimated clonotype richness than memory subsets did.

Using the deep immunoSEQ assay, TCR CDR3 regions were amplified from genomic DNA by multiplex PCR. Genomic DNA extracted from each cell subset was distributed evenly over all wells of several immunoSEQ 96-well plates, and each plate served as one replicate. For sorted subsets, around 0.2 ug genomic DNA, equal to 25,000 to 35,000 T cell genomes, was loaded into each replicate PCR. Purified libraries were measured with a Qubit 3.0 fluorometer, size-checked on a Bioanalyzer 2100, and measured again with the KAPA Library Quantification kit. A separate single-read 150-cycle Illumina NextSeq 550 flow cell was used to sequence each immunoSEQ 96-well plate. In the paper's pipeline: Because the immunoSEQ output included only junctional sequences and no quality scores, the filtering could not be the same as the filtering used for full-length reads. To assign V/J genes and CDR3, sequences were annotated using PyIR, a Python wrapper for IgBLAST v1.9, with IMGT germline references. Any read was removed if the V/J assignment was weak (E-value above 1e-6), the CDR3 was missing, or the read contained stop codons, out-of-frame junctions, or ambiguous translated residues. A V3J clonotype was defined by an identical inferred V gene, J gene, and CDR3 amino acid sequence. To compute the percentage overlap between repertoires, the number of shared unique clonotypes was divided by the size of the smaller repertoire. Richness of each repertoire was evaluated using RTK rarefaction, the Chao1 estimator, and Recon v2.1 estimates of unobserved clonotypes. For all TCRbeta clonotypes obtained by the gDNA method from several donors, generation probabilities were computed with OLGA. The table was pulled from immuneACCESS by TCRdb, which kept in-frame rearrangements only. Such tables lose some clones; where checked, under half of the loss comes from unresolved V genes, and the rest has no known cause. V, J and clone size were drawn from that table, and D and trimming were deduced from the DNA. For this sample the table gives approximately 720,000 clones, of which around 90% were detected only once. The ten largest clones take up roughly 24% of the sample.

CD8 naive samples were obtained by positive selection for CCR7 among CD45RO-negative cells, yielding a CD45RA+CCR7+ population from which TemRA cells were excluded. The donors were healthy, HIV-negative adults with no recently reported acute infections or vaccinations. All donors were Caucasian adults living in Nashville, Tennessee, USA. Blood was collected by leukapheresis, and PBMCs were isolated by Ficoll-Histopaque density gradient centrifugation and then cryopreserved in liquid nitrogen vapor phase. Purity and quantity of every magnetically sorted T cell population were checked by analytical flow cytometry. Genomic DNA was isolated from each sorted fraction and quantified by UV absorbance on a Nanodrop 2000c. From cysteine to phenylalanine, the CDR3 is 12 amino acids long. Only the CDR3 portion is preserved as DNA: 36 bases, with reading frame beginning at the first base. Trimming costs V 10 bases and J 1 base, and their ends lie 11 bases apart. The germline V gene gives CDR1 as MDHEN and CDR2 as SYDVKM.

To note about this clone: Its antigen is currently not known. No base qualities exist here, and no much larger clone lies one base off it.

In this chain, TRBV28 is recombined with TRBJ2-7; the D region possibly corresponds to TRBD2 (5 bases align). Sequenced sample: naive CD8+ T cells sorted from blood. The cell subset or site label, as the study defines it: CD45RA+CCR7+. The sequence was obtained from a man aged 25-40 years in good health. The DNA sequence is given as TGTGCCACCTCCGGGATATCCTACGAGCAGTACTTC. It is translated as CATSGISYEQYF.